This TCR beta chain was found in a study of technical replicates of blood from several donors. Germline-derived CDR1 and CDR2 are SGHRS and YFSETQ. The trim removed 4 bases at V and 3 bases at J, leaving 6 bases unmatched. CDR3 size: 15 residues. TCRdb keeps only in-frame clones here, not all; method: immunoSEQ multiplex PCR. The data contain some 15,000 clones, around nine tenths of them seen just once; the ten biggest clones take up approximately 11%. This chain connects TRBV5-1 to TRBJ2-7; 11 nucleotides match TRBD2. The sequenced sample consisted of PBMCs. The sequence was collected from a human donor in good health. The CDR3 reads CASSASSGRNYEQYF. The CDR3 DNA follows: TGCGCCAGCAGCGCATCTAGCGGGAGGAACTACGAGCAGTACTTC.